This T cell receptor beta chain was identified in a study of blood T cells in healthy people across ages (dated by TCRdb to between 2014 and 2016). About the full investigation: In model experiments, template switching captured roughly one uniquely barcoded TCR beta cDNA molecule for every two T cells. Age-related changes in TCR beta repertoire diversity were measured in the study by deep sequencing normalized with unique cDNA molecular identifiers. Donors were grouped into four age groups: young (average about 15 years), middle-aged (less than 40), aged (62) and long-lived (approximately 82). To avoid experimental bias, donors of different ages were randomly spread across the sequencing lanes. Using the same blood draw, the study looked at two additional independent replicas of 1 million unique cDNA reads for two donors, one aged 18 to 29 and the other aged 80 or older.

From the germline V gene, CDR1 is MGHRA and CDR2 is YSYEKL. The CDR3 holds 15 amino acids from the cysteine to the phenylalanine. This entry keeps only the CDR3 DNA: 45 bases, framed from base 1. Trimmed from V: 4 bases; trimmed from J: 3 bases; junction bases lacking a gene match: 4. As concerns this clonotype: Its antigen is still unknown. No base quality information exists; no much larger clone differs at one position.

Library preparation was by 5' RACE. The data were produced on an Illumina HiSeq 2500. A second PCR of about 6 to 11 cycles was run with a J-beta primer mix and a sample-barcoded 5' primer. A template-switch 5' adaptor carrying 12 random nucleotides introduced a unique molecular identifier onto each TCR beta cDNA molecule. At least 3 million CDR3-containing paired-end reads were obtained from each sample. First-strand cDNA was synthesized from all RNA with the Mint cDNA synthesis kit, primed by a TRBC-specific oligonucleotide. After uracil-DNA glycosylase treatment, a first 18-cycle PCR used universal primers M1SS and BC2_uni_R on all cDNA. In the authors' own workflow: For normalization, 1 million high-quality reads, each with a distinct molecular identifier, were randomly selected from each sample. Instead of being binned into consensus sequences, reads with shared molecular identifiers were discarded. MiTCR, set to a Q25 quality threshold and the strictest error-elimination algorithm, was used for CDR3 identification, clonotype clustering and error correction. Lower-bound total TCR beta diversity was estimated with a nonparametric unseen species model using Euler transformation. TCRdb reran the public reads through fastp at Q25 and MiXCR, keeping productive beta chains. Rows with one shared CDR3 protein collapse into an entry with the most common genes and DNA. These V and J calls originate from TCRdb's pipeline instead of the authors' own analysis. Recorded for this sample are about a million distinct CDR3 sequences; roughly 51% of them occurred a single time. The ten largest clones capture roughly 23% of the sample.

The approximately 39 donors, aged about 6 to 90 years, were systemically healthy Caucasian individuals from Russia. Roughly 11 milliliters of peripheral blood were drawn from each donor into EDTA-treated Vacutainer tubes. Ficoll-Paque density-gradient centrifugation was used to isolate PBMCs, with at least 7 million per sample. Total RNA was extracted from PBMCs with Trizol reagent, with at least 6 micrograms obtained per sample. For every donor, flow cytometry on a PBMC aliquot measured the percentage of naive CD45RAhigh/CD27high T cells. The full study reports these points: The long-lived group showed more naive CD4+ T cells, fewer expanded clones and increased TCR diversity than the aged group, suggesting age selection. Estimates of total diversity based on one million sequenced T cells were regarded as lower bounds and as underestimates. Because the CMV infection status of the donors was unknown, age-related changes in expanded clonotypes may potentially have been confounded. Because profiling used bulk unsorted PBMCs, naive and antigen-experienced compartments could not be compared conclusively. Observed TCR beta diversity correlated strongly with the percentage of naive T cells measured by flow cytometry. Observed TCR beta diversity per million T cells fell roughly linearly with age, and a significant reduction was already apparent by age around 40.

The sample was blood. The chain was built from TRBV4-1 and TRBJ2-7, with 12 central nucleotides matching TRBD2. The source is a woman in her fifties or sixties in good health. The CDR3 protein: CASSRRLAGDYEQYF. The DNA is TGCGCCAGCAGCCGCCGACTAGCGGGGGACTACGAGCAGTACTTC.